The clone carrying this TCR beta chain was detected many times. The antigen is not known. These data belong to a study of neurological immune-mediated disorders. The cDNA was synthesized by 5'RACE incorporating 10-nucleotide random UMIs. TCRdb fed the 5' RACE reads into MiXCR, producing one record per CDR3 protein. The data contain roughly 53,000 distinct CDR3 sequences, 6.5% to 8.5% of them singletons. Time point specified: longitudinal time-point 3. Trimming removed 3 bases from V and 2 bases from J, with 17 bases in between. The CDR3 is 16 amino acids. Germline CDR1 reads DFQATT; CDR2 reads SNEGSKA (reference sequence). Points from the study as a whole: Falling below healthy controls, multiple sclerosis showed the least TCR clonal expansion, while HTLV-1-associated myelopathy showed the most.

The source is a woman in her forties in good health. The chain carries TRBV20-1 and TRBJ1-3; D is possibly TRBD1 (6 bases). Sequencing used PBMCs. CDR3 residues: CSASLGAGVAGNTIYF. CDR3 nucleotide sequence: TGCAGTGCTAGTTTGGGGGCGGGTGTGGCTGGAAACACCATATATTTT.